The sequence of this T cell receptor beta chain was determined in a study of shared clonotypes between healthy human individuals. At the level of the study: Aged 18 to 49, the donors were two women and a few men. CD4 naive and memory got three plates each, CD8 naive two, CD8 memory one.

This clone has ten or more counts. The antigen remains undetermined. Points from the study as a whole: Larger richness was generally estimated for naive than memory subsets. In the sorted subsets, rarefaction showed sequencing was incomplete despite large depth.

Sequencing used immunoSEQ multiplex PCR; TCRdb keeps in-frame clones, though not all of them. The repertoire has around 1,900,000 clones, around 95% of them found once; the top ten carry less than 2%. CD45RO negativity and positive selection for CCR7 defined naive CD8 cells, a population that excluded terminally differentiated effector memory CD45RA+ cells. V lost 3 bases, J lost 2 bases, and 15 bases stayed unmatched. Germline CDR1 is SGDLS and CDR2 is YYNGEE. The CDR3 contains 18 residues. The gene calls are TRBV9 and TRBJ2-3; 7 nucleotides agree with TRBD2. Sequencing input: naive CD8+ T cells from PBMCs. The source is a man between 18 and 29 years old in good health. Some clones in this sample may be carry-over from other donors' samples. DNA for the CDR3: TGTGCCAGCAGCGCGCGGAGGAGTCTAGCGGAGTTCACAGATACGCAGTATTTT. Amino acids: CASSARRSLAEFTDTQYF.